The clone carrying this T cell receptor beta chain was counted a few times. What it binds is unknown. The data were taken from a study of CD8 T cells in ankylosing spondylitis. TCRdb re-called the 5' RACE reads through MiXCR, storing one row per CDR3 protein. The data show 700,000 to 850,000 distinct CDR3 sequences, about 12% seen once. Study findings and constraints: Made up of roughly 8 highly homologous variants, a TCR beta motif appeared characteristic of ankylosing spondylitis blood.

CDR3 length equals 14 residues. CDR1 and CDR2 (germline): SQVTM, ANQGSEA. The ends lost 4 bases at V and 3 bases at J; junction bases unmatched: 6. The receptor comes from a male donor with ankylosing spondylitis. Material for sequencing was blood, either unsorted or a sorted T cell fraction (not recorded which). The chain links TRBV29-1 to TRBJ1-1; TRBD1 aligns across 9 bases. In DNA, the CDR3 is TGCAGCGTTGTAGGGACAGGGATGCACACTGAAGCTTTCTTT. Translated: CSVVGTGMHTEAFF.